This passage covers 23 T cell receptor beta chains from one sample sequenced in a study of vaccination and CD4 T cells after COVID-19. The sample's treatment: roughly ten-day PBMC culture with coronavirus spike peptide pools or control peptides (ViraFEST assay). The Oncomine TCR Beta short-read assay generated sequence data from the DNA of cultured CD4+ T cells. TCRdb redid the calling of the PCR reads with MiXCR, one entry per CDR3 protein. The data hold approximately 12,000 distinct CDR3 sequences, with approximately 45% observed a single time. These receptors' antigens are unknown. Sequencing was performed on CD4+ T cells from blood, cultured in vitro. The receptors originated from a human donor who had recovered from COVID-19.

Only a few counts were recorded for this clonotype. V is TRBV19 and J is TRBJ1-5; perhaps TRBD1 as D (6 bases). Germline loops: CDR1 LNHDA, CDR2 SQIVND (reference sequence). The CDR3 is made up of 14 amino acids. V dropped 10 bases and J dropped 3 bases, with 16 bases sitting between them. CDR3 sequence: CAIHSGVHNQPQHF. As DNA, the CDR3 is TGTGCCATACATTCAGGGGTCCACAATCAGCCCCAGCATTTT. Drawing the rest from reference TRBV19 and TRBJ1-5, the complete variable domain is DGGITQSPKYLFRKEGQNVTLSCEQNLNHDAMYWYRQDPGQGLRLIYYSQIVNDFQKGDIAEGYSVSREKKESFPLTVTSAQKNPTAFYLCAIHSGVHNQPQHFGDGTRLSIL.

This clonotype has a handful of counts. The chain recombines TRBV2 with TRBJ2-7, with D unresolved. V lost 7 bases and J lost 3, with 7 bases in between. This CDR3 contains 11 residues. Germline V lookup: CDR1 SNHLY, CDR2 FYNNEI. CDR3 residues: CASTGSYEQYF. The CDR3 DNA sequence: TGTGCCAGCACGGGCAGCTACGAGCAGTACTTC.

The CDR3 loop reads CASSLGLTSGTGGDTQYF. CDR3 DNA: TGTGCCAGCAGCTTGGGCTTGACTAGCGGGACAGGCGGAGATACGCAGTATTTT. The gene calls are TRBV5-4 and TRBJ2-3; 11 nucleotides line up with TRBD2. V was pared by 0 bases and J by 5 bases, with 11 bases of the junction left unmatched. Germline V gene lookup returns CDR1 SGHNT and CDR2 YYREEE (reference sequence). The CDR3 has 18 amino acids.

This clonotype was recorded a few times. The DNA for the CDR3 is TGCAGTGCTAACGGACAGGGGGCTCAGCCCCAGCATTTT. Translating gives CSANGQGAQPQHF. The chain has TRBV20-1 and TRBJ1-5, with 11 bases aligning to TRBD1. The ends lost 4 bases at V and 6 bases at J; junction bases unmatched: 2. This CDR3 comprises 13 residues. Germline V CDR1 and CDR2: DFQATT, SNEGSKA (reference sequence).

The gene calls are TRBV18 and TRBJ2-7, with 8 bases that match TRBD2. This CDR3 contains 16 residues. The ends lost 5 bases at V and 5 bases at J; junction bases unmatched: 14. Germline lookup yields CDR1 KGHSH and CDR2 LQKENI. The CDR3 is CASSSVIGRVSHEQYF. The CDR3, as DNA: TGTGCCAGCTCATCTGTTATCGGGAGGGTATCCCACGAGCAGTACTTC.

This chain joins TRBV29-1 and TRBJ2-1; TRBD2 aligns across 12 bases. The length of the CDR3 is 14 residues. Germline V gives CDR1 SQVTM, CDR2 ANQGSEA. V shed 5 bases and J 9 bases; nucleotides not matched to a gene: 8. The CDR3 protein is CSVPAPSGRGEQFF. In DNA form, the CDR3 reads TGCAGCGTTCCCGCGCCTAGCGGGAGGGGTGAGCAGTTCTTC.

This clonotype was recorded a few times. The genes are TRBV20-1 and TRBJ2-5, with D tentatively TRBD2 (6 bases). The CDR3 spans 14 residues. The V gene's germline CDR1 is DFQATT and CDR2 SNEGSKA (reference sequence). V was clipped by 1 base and J by 3 bases, with 12 bases between them. The CDR3 sequence is CSARGGPGEETQYF. The CDR3 nucleotides read TGCAGTGCTAGAGGAGGGCCGGGGGAAGAGACCCAGTACTTC.

Of note for this clonotype: This is likely a read error, given that the CDR3 carries no conserved phenylalanine or tryptophan at its end. The rearrangement links TRBV7-7 to TRBJ2-5, with D possibly matching TRBD2 (6 bases). The CDR3 covers 14 residues. Germline V gives CDR1 SSHAT, CDR2 FNYEAQ (reference sequence). CDR3 DNA: TGTGCTAGCAGCTTAGGGACCAGCGGGGAGACCCAGTACTAC. This sequence encodes CASSLGTSGETQYY.

About this clonotype itself: Mismatch with germline at one junction end may stem from a read error. The chain couples TRBV7-7 to TRBJ2-7; D is undetermined. Looked up from germline, CDR1 is SSHAT and CDR2 is FNYEAQ (reference sequence). There are 13 residues in the CDR3. This CDR3 is CASSLGPLSEQYF. In nucleotides, the CDR3 is TGTGCTAGCAGCTTAGGACCGCTCTCCGAGCAGTACTTC.

The chain uses TRBV21-1 and TRBJ2-1; the table's TRBD2 call for D was not verified on the DNA. TRBV21-1 is listed as a pseudogene. This CDR3 contains 15 residues. CDR3 DNA sequence: TGTGCCAGCAGCAAAGGGACTAGAAGGTACAATGAGCAGTTCTTC. Residues: CASSKGTRRYNEQFF.

The rearrangement uses TRBV20-1 and TRBJ1-4; D not resolved. Germline values: CDR1 DFQATT, CDR2 SNEGSKA (reference sequence). V was shortened by 0 bases and J by 8 bases, with 10 bases between the two germline ends. This CDR3 has 13 residues. CDR3 residues: CSARDPNGEKLFF. CDR3 nucleotide sequence: TGCAGTGCTAGAGACCCCAATGGGGAAAAACTGTTTTTT.

This clonotype was seen just once. The CDR3 region is CATKDRDRGSEAFF. In DNA form, the CDR3 reads TGTGCCACAAAAGACCGGGACAGGGGCTCGGAAGCTTTCTTT. The chain recombines TRBV19 with TRBJ1-1, with TRBD1 matching 10 bases. Germline CDR1 reads LNHDA; CDR2 reads SQIVND (reference sequence). The CDR3 consists of 14 residues. Germline trimming cut 10 bases from V and 8 bases from J; bases unmatched to any gene: 13.

To note about this clonotype: The junction and the germline gene differ at one end; a read error may be behind it. J is TRBJ2-3 and V is TRBV6-5; D remains ambiguous. This CDR3 has 15 amino acids. The germline CDR1 and CDR2 sequences are MNHEY and SVGAGI. CDR3 in DNA: TGTACCAGCAGTTACTCGACCGGCGTCACAGATACGCAGTATTTT. The encoded protein is CTSSYSTGVTDTQYF.

This clonotype has only a few counts. Because the CDR3's place on the DNA is in doubt, the DNA is left out and the CDR3 is given as listed by TCRdb. The CDR3 sequence: CISVPEAGGPLGEQYF. The V call is TRBV7-5, the J call TRBJ2-7; the listed D gene, TRBD2, was not tested against the DNA. TRBV7-5 is classified as a pseudogene. The CDR3 is 16 amino acids long, termini counted.

This chain joins TRBV19 and TRBJ1-2, with 10 positions matching TRBD1. The germline CDR1 and CDR2 sequences are LNHDA and SQIVND (reference sequence). This CDR3 spans 16 amino acids. V trimming: 4 bases; J trimming: 4 bases; junction bases outside the gene matches: 9. The CDR3 bases are TGTGCCAGTAGTACCCTCCGACAGGGGGCTGGCTATGGCTACACCTTC. It yields the protein CASSTLRQGAGYGYTF.

The J gene is TRBJ1-1, the V gene TRBV6-1; D may be TRBD1 (6 bases). This CDR3 has 13 amino acids. The V gene lost 5 bases and the J gene lost 4 bases, with 11 bases spanning the gap. Germline assignment: CDR1 MNHNS and CDR2 SASEGT. For the CDR3, the DNA is TGTGCCAGCAGTACAGGGTCGGGCACTGAAGCTTTCTTT. Its translation is CASSTGSGTEAFF.

J is TRBJ2-7 and V is TRBV28, with a weak D call TRBD1 (6 bases). The ends were cut back, 7 bases at V and 7 bases at J, with 20 bases in the middle. Germline CDR1 and CDR2: MDHEN and SYDVKM. The CDR3 totals 14 residues. DNA for the CDR3: TGTGCCAGCATCTTTAGGGCAGGGGACGGGGAGCAGTACTTC. Translated: CASIFRAGDGEQYF.

The V and J genes are TRBV5-8 and TRBJ1-1; D is possibly TRBD1 (5 bases). This CDR3 spans 14 amino acids. The ends were cut back, 4 bases at V and 2 bases at J, with 12 bases in the middle. CDR1 is SGHTS, CDR2 YDEGEE, per germline. The CDR3 spells CASSAGTDNTEAFF. CDR3 bases: TGTGCCAGCAGCGCCGGGACGGATAACACTGAAGCTTTCTTT.

This rearrangement joins TRBV3-1 to TRBJ2-5; 13 bases align to TRBD2. V gave up 7 bases and J gave up 1 base; unmatched junction bases: 3. The V gene's germline CDR1 is LGHDT and CDR2 YNNKEL (reference sequence). The CDR3 loop spans 15 amino acids. The CDR3 sequence is CASIGTSGTQETQYF. The CDR3 DNA sequence: TGTGCCAGCATCGGGACTAGCGGGACCCAAGAGACCCAGTACTTC.

This clonotype was seen once. V and J are TRBV7-3 and TRBJ2-3; possible D gene TRBD2, 7 bases. V lost 5 bases and J lost 2, with 17 bases in between. The CDR3 is 16 residues long. Germline values: CDR1 SGHTA, CDR2 FQGTGA. CDR3 nucleotides: TGTGCCAGCAGCCACAAGGGGGGGGGTGCCACAGATACGCAGTATTTT. Translating it yields CASSHKGGGATDTQYF.

J is TRBJ2-5 and V is TRBV7-8, with D perhaps matching TRBD2 (6 bases). The CDR3 consists of 14 residues. The V gene lost 4 bases and the J gene lost 6 bases, with 15 bases spanning the gap. CDR1 SGHVS and CDR2 FQNEAQ come from the germline V gene. The DNA for the CDR3 is TGTGCCAGCAGCTCCCTGACTAGTACGAAGACCCAGTACTTC. This translates into CASSSLTSTKTQYF.

V and J are TRBV18 and TRBJ2-3, with D unclear. The CDR3 length is 14 residues. From germline, CDR1 is KGHSH and CDR2 LQKENI. V lost 3 bases and J 4 bases, leaving 11 bases between the germline ends. CDR3 sequence: CASSPLLASDTQYF. CDR3 in DNA: TGTGCCAGCTCACCCCTGCTCGCCTCAGATACGCAGTATTTT. The full variable domain, in which reference TRBV18 and TRBJ2-3 provide the parts outside the CDR3, is NAGVMQNPRHLVRRRGQEARLRCSPMKGHSHVYWYRQLPEEGLKFMVYLQKENIIDESGMPKERFSAEFPKEGPSILRIQQVVRGDSAAYFCASSPLLASDTQYFGPGTRLTVL.

The chain links TRBV6-2 or TRBV6-3 to TRBJ2-1; 7 bases are shared with TRBD2. J was trimmed by 4 bases and V by 2 bases; bases with no gene match: 2. The CDR3 totals 14 residues. Germline lookup yields CDR1 MNHEY and CDR2 SVGEGT. The CDR3 DNA reads TGTGCCAGCAGTTACCGGGGAGGGTACAATGAGCAGTTCTTC. Translating it yields CASSYRGGYNEQFF.